This TCR beta chain originates from a study of graft-versus-host responses after intestinal transplantation. Here immunoSEQ multiplex PCR was the method, and the copy in TCRdb shows in-frame clones only, minus some. The sample holds some 110,000 clones, approximately 92% seen once. As for this clone: As yet, its antigen is unknown.

CDR3 size: 13 residues. V was pared by 5 bases and J by 2 bases, with 9 bases between. The germline V gene has CDR1 SGHTA and CDR2 FQGTGA. The sequences come from unstimulated CD4+ T cells sorted from spleen or lymph node cells, collected before transplant. The rearrangement uses TRBV7-3 and TRBJ2-5, with a weak D call TRBD1 (5 bases). The source of this sequence is a human donor who was the organ donor for an intestinal transplant. The CDR3 DNA reads as TGTGCCAGCAGCCCTCCAGGGCAAGAGACCCAGTACTTC. Amino acids: CASSPPGQETQYF.